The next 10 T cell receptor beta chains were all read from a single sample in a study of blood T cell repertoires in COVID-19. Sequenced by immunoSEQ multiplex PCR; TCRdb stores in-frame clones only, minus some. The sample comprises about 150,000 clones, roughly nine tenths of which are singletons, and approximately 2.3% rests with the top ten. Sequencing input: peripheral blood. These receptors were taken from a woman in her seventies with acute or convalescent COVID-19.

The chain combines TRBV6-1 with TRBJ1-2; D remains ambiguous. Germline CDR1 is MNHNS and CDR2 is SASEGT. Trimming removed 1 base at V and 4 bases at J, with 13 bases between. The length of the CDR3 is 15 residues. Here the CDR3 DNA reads TGTGCCAGCAGTGAAGTAGCTGCCTCCCTCTATGGCTACACCTTC. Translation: CASSEVAASLYGYTF.

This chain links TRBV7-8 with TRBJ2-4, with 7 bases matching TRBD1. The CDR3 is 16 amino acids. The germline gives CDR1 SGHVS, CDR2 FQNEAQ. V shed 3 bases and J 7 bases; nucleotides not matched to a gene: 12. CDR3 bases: TGTGCCAGCAGCTTCCCTAGAGAGGGGGCGGGCAACATTCAGTACTTC. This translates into CASSFPREGAGNIQYF. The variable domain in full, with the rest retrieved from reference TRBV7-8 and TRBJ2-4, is GAGVSQSPRYKVAKRGQDVALRCDPISGHVSLFWYQQALGQGPEFLTYFQNEAQLDKSGLPSDRFFAERPEGSVSTLKIQRTQQEDSAVYLCASSFPREGAGNIQYFGAGTRLSVL.

The DNA for the CDR3 is TGCGCCAGCAGGTCAGGGGCAGATACGCAGTATTTT. Protein product: CASRSGADTQYF. This sequence joins TRBV5-1 and TRBJ2-3; D is possibly TRBD1 (6 bases). V shed 5 bases and J shed 4 bases, with 8 bases lying between them. Germline assignment: CDR1 SGHRS and CDR2 YFSETQ. The CDR3 runs to 12 residues. The full variable domain, rest sourced from reference TRBV5-1 and TRBJ2-3, is KAGVTQTPRYLIKTRGQQVTLSCSPISGHRSVSWYQQTPGQGLQFLFEYFSETQRNKGNFPGRFSGRQFSNSRSEMNVSTLELGDSALYLCASRSGADTQYFGPGTRLTVL.

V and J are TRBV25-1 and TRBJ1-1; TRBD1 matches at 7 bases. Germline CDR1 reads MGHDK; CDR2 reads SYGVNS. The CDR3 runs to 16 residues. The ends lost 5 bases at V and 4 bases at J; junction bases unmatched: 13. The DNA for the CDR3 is TGTGCCAGCAGTCAAGGGGGCAGGGGAGGAAGCACTGAAGCTTTCTTT. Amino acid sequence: CASSQGGRGGSTEAFF.

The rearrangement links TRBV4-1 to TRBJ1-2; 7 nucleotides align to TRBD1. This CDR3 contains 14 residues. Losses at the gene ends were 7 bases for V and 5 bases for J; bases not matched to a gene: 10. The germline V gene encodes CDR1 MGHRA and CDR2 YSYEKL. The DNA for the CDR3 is TGCGCCAGCACCCGTGAGGGACAGCGATATGGCTACACCTTC. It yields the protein CASTREGQRYGYTF.

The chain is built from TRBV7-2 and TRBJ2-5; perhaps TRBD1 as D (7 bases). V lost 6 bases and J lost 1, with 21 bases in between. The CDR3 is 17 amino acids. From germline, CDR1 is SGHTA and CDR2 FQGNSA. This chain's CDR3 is CASSRKRGPGGQETQYF. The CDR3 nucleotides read TGTGCCAGCAGTAGAAAAAGGGGGCCCGGGGGCCAAGAGACCCAGTACTTC.

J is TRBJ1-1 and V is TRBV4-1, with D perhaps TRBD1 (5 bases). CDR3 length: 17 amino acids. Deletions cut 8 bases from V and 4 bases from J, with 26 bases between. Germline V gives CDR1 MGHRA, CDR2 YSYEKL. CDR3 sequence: CASRLSSWGESGTEAFF. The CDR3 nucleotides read TGCGCCAGCCGGCTGTCCTCCTGGGGGGAGTCGGGCACTGAAGCTTTCTTT.

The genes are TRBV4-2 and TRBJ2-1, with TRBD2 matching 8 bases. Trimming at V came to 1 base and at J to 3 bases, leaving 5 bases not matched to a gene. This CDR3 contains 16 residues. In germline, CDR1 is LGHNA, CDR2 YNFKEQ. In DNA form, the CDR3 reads TGTGCCAGCAGCCAAGCCGCGGGGGGAATCTACAATGAGCAGTTCTTC. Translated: CASSQAAGGIYNEQFF.

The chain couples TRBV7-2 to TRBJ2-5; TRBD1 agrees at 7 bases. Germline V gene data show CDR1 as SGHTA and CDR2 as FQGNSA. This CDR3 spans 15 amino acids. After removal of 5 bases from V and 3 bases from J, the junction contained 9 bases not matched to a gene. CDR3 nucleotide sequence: TGTGCCAGCAGCCGCGACAGGGCCCTGGAAGAGACCCAGTACTTC. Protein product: CASSRDRALEETQYF.

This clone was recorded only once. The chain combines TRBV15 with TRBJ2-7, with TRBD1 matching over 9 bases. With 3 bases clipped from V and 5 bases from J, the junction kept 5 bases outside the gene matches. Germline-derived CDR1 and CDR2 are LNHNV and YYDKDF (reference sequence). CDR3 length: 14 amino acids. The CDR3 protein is CATSRDRGLHEQYF. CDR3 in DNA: TGTGCCACCAGCAGGGACAGGGGCCTTCACGAGCAGTACTTC.